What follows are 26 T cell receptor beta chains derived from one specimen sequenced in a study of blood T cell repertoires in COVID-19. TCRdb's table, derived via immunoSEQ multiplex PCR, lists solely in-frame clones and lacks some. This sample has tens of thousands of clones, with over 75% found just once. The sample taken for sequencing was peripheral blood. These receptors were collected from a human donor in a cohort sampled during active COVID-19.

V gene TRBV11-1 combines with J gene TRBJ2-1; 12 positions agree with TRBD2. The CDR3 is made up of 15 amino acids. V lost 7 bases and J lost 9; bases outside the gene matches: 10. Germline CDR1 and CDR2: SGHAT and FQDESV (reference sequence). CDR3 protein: CASTRTSGELGEQFF. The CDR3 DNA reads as TGTGCCAGCACCCGGACTAGCGGGGAATTGGGTGAGCAGTTCTTC. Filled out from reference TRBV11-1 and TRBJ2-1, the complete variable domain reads EAEVAQSPRYKITEKSQAVAFWCDPISGHATLYWYRQILGQGPELLVQFQDESVVDDSQLPKDRFSAERLKGVDSTLKIQPAELGDSAMYLCASTRTSGELGEQFFGPGTRLTVL.

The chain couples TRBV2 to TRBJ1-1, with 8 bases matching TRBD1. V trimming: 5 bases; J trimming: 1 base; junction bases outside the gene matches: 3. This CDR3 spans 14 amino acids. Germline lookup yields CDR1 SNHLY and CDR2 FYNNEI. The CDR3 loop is CASSLTGGNTEAFF. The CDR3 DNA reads TGTGCCAGCAGTCTAACAGGGGGGAACACTGAAGCTTTCTTT.

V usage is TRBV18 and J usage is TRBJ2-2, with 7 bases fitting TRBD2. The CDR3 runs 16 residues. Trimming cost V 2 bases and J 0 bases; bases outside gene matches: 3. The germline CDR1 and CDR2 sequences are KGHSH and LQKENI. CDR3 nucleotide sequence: TGTGCCAGCTCACCAACCAGCGGGACGAACACCGGGGAGCTGTTTTTT. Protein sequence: CASSPTSGTNTGELFF.

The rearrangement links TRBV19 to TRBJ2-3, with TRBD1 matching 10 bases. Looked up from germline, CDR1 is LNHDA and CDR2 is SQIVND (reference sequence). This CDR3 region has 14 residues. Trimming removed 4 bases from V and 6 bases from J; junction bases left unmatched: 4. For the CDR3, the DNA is TGTGCCAGTAGTAGGGACAGGGGACTGGATACGCAGTATTTT. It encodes CASSRDRGLDTQYF.

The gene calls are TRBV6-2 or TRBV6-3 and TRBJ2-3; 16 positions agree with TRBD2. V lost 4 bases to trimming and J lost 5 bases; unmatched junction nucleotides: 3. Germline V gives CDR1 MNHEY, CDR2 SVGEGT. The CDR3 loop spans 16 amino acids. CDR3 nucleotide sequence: TGTGCCAGCAGTTTGGGACTAGCGGGAGGGCAAGATACGCAGTATTTT. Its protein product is CASSLGLAGGQDTQYF.

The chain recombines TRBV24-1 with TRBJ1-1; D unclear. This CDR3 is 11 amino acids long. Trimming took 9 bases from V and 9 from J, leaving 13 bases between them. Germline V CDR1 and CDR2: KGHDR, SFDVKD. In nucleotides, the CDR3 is TGTGCCACCGAGGATGGGGAGAAAGCTTTCTTT. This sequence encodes CATEDGEKAFF.

The DNA of the CDR3 is TGTGCCAGCAGTTACCCGACTAGCGGCGCGAACACCGGGGAGCTGTTTTTT. This encodes CASSYPTSGANTGELFF. The chain recombines TRBV6-2 or TRBV6-3 with TRBJ2-2; 9 bases align to TRBD2. In germline, CDR1 is MNHEY, CDR2 SVGEGT. Unmatched junction bases numbered 4, after V lost 2 bases and J lost 0 bases. The CDR3 has 17 amino acids.

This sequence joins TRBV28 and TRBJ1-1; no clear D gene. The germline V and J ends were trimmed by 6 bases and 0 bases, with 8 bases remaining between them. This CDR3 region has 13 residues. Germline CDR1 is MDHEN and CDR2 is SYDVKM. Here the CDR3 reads CASRRVLNTEAFF. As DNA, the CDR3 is TGTGCCAGCAGGAGGGTCCTGAACACTGAAGCTTTCTTT.

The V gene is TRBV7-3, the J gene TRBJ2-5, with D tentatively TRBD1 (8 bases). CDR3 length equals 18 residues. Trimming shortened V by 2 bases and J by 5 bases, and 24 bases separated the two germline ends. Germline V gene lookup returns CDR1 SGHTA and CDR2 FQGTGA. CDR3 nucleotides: TGTGCCAGCAGCTTACTGGGGGAGGGCCAGGGGGCCATGGAGACCCAGTACTTC. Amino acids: CASSLLGEGQGAMETQYF.

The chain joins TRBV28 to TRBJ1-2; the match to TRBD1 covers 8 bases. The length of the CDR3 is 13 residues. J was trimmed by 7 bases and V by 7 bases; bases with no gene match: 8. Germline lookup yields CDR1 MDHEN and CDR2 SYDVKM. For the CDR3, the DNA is TGTGCCAGCACCGGACAGGGTTCTGGTGGCTACACCTTC. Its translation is CASTGQGSGGYTF.

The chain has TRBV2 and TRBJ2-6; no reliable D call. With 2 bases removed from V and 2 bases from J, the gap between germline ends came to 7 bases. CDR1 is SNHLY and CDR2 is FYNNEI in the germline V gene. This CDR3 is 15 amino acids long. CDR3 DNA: TGTGCCAGCAGTGAACAGTATCCTGGGGCCAACGTCCTGACTTTC. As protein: CASSEQYPGANVLTF.

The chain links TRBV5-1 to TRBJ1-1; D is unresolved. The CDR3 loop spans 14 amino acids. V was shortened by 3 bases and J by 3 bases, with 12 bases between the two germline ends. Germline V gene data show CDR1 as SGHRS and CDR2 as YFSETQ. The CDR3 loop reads CASSSAGWDTEAFF. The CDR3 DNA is TGCGCCAGCAGCTCCGCGGGGTGGGACACTGAAGCTTTCTTT.

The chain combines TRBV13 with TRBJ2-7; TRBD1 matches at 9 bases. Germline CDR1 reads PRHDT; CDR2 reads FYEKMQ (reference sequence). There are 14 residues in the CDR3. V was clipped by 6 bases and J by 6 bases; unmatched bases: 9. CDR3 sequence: CASRPGQGMGEQYF. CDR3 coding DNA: TGTGCCAGCAGACCCGGACAGGGGATGGGCGAGCAGTACTTC. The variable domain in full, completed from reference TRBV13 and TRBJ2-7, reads AAGVIQSPRHLIKEKRETATLKCYPIPRHDTVYWYQQGPGQDPQFLISFYEKMQSDKGSIPDRFSAQQFSDYHSELNMSSLELGDSALYFCASRPGQGMGEQYFGPGTRLTVT.

DNA for the CDR3: TGTGCCAGTAGCTTGACTAGCGGGAGGCTGGGTGAGCAGTTCTTC. Protein: CASSLTSGRLGEQFF. V and J are TRBV19 and TRBJ2-1, with 13 bases lining up with TRBD2. The J segment lost 9 bases and the V segment lost 6 bases, leaving 8 bases of the junction unmatched. CDR3 length equals 15 residues. Germline values: CDR1 LNHDA, CDR2 SQIVND (reference sequence).

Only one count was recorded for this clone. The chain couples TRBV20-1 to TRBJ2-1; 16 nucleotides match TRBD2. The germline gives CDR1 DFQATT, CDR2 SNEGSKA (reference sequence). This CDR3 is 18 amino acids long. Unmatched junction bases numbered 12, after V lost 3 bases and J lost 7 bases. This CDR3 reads CSASPPKGLAGGLNEQFF. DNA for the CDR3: TGCAGTGCTAGTCCTCCGAAGGGACTAGCGGGAGGGCTTAATGAGCAGTTCTTC.

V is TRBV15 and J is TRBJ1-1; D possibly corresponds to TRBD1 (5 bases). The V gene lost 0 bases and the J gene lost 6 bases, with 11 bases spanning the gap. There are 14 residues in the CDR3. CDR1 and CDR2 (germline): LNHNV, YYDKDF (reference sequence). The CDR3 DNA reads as TGTGCCACCAGCAGAGAGCAAAGGACACCTGAAGCTTTCTTT. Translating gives CATSREQRTPEAFF.

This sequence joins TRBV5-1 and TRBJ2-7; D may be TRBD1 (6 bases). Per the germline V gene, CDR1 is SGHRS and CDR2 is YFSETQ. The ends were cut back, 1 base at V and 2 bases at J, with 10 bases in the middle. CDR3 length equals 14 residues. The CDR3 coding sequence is TGCGCCAGCAGCTTGCAGGGGCCGCCCTACGAGCAGTACTTC. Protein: CASSLQGPPYEQYF. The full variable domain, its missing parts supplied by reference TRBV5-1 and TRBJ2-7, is KAGVTQTPRYLIKTRGQQVTLSCSPISGHRSVSWYQQTPGQGLQFLFEYFSETQRNKGNFPGRFSGRQFSNSRSEMNVSTLELGDSALYLCASSLQGPPYEQYFGPGTRLTVT.

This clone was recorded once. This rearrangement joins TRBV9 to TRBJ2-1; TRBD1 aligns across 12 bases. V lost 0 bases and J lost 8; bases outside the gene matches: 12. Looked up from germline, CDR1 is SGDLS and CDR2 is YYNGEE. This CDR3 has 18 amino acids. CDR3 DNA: TGTGCCAGCAGCGTAGGAATCGGGGGACAGGGGGCGGTATATGAGCAGTTCTTC. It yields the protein CASSVGIGGQGAVYEQFF.

Written as DNA, the CDR3 is TGTGCCAGCAGTTTAGCGACAGGGCGCGACTATGGCTACACCTTC. This encodes CASSLATGRDYGYTF. The chain combines TRBV28 with TRBJ1-2, with 7 bases fitting TRBD1. The V and J ends lost 2 bases and 3 bases, in that order; junction bases with no gene match: 6. Germline V gene sequence: CDR1 MDHEN, CDR2 SYDVKM. The CDR3 sequence is 15 residues long.

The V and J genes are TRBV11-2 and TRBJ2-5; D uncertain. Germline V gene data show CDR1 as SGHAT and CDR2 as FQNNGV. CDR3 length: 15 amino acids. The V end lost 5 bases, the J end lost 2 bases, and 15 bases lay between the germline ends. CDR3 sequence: CASSPLTGAQETQYF. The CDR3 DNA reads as TGTGCCAGCAGCCCTCTGACTGGAGCGCAAGAGACCCAGTACTTC.

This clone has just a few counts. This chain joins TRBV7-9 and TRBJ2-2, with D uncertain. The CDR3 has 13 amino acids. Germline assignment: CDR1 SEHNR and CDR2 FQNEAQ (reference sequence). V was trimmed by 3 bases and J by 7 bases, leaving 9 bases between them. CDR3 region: CASSLENIGELFF. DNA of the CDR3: TGTGCCAGCAGCTTGGAGAATATCGGGGAGCTGTTTTTT.

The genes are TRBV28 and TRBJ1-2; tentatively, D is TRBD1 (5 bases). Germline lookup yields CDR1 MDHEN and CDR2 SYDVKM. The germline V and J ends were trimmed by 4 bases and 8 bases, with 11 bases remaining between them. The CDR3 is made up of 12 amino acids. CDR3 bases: TGTGCCAGCAGTTCGCCAGGGAGGGGCTACACCTTC. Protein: CASSSPGRGYTF.

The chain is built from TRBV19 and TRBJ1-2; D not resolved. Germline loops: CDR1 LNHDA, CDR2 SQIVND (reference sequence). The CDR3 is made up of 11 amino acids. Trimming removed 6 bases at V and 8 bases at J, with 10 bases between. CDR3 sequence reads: CASRGRLGYTF. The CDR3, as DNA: TGTGCCAGTAGAGGCCGACTAGGCTACACCTTC.

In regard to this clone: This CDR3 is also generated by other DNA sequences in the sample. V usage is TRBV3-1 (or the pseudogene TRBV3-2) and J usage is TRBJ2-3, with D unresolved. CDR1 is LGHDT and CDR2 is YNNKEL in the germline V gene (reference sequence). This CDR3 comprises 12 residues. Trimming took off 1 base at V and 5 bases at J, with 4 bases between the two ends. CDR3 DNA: TGTGCCAGCAGCCAAGCACAAGATACGCAGTATTTT. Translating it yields CASSQAQDTQYF.

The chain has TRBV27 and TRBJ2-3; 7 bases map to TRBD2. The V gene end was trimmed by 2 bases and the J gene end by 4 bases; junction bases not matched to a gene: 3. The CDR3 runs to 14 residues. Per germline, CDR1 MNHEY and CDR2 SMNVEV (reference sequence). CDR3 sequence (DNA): TGTGCCAGCAGTTTAGGCGGGAGCCCAGATACGCAGTATTTT. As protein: CASSLGGSPDTQYF.

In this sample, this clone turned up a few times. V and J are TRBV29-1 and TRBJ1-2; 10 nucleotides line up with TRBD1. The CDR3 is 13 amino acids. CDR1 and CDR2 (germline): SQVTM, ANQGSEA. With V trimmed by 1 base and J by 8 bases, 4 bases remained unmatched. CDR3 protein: CSVEAGQGQGYTF. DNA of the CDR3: TGCAGCGTTGAAGCGGGACAGGGGCAAGGCTACACCTTC.